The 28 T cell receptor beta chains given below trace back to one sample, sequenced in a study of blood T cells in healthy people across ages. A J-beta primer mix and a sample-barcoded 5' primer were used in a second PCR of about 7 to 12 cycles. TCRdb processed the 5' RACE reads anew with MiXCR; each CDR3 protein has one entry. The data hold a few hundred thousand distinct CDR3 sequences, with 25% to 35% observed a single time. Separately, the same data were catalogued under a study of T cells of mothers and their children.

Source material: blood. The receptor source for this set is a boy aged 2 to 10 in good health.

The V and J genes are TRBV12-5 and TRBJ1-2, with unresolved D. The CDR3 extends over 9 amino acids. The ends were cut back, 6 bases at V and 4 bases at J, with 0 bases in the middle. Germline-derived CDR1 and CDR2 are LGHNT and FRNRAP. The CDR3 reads CASGYGYTF. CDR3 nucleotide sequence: TGTGCTAGTGGCTATGGCTACACCTTC.

The DNA for the CDR3 is TGTGCCAGCAGCTTGGGAGTCGCGAGGGTAGACTATGGCTACACCTTC. As protein: CASSLGVARVDYGYTF. The rearrangement uses TRBV7-2 and TRBJ1-2; D not certain. Germline V gives CDR1 SGHTA, CDR2 FQGNSA. Trimming pared 3 bases from V and 3 bases from J, leaving 17 bases between. CDR3 length: 16 residues.

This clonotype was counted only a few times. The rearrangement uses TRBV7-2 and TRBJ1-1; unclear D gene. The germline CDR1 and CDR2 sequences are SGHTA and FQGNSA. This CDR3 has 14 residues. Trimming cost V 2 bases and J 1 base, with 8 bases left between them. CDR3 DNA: TGTGCCAGCAGCTTATTCACGACGAACACTGAAGCTTTCTTT. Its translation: CASSLFTTNTEAFF.

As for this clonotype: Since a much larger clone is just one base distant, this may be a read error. The CDR3 sequence: CVSSYSPTLKNEKLFF. DNA of the CDR3: TGTGTCAGCAGTTACTCCCCAACCCTAAAGAATGAAAAACTGTTTTTT. The V gene is TRBV6-5, the J gene TRBJ1-4; the D is unclear. CDR3 length equals 16 residues. From germline, CDR1 is MNHEY and CDR2 SVGAGI.

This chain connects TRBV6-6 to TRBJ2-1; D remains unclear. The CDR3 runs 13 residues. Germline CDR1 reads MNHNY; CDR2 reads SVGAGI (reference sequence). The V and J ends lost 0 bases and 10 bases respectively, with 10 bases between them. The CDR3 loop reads CASSYSGVGEQFF. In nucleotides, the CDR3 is TGTGCCAGCAGTTACTCCGGAGTGGGCGAGCAGTTCTTC.

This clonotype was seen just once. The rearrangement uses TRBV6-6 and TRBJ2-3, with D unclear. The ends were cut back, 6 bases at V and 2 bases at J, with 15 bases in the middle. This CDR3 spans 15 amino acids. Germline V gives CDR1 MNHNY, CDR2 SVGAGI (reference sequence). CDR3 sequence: CASRAGWQTTDTQYF. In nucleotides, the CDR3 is TGTGCCAGCAGAGCTGGGTGGCAGACCACAGATACGCAGTATTTT.

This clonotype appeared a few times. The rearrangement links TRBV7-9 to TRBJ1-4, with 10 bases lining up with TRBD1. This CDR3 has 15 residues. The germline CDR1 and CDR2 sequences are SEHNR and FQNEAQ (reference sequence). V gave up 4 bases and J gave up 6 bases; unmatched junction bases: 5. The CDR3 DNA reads TGTGCCAGCAGCTCCCGTGGGACAGGGGATGAAAAACTGTTTTTT. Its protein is CASSSRGTGDEKLFF.

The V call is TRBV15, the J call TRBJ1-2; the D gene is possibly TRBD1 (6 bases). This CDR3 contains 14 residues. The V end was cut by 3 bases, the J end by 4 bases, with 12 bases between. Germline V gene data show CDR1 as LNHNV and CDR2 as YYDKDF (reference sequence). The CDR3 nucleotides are TGTGCCACCAGCAGTCCAGGGGAGGGCTATGGCTACACCTTC. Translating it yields CATSSPGEGYGYTF.

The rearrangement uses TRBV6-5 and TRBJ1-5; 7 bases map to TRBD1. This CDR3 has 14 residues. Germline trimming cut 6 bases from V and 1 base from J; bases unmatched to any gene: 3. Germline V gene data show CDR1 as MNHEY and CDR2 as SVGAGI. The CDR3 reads CASRQGQSNQPQHF. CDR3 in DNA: TGTGCCAGCAGACAGGGACAGAGCAATCAGCCCCAGCATTTT.

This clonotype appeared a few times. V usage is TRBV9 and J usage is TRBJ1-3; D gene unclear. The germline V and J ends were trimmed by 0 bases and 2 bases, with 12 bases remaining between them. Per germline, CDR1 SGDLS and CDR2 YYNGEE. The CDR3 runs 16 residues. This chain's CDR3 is CASSVESQRTGNTIYF. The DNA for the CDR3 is TGTGCCAGCAGCGTAGAATCCCAGAGAACTGGAAACACCATATATTTT. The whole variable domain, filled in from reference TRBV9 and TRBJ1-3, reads DSGVTQTPKHLITATGQRVTLRCSPRSGDLSVYWYQQSLDQGLQFLIQYYNGEERAKGNILERFSAQQFPDLHSELNLSSLELGDSALYFCASSVESQRTGNTIYFGEGSWLTVV.

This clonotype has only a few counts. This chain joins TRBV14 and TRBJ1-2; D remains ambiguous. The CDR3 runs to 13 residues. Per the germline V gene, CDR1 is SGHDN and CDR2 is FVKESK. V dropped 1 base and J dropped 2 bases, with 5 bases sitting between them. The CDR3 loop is CASSQVANYGYTF. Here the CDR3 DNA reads TGTGCCAGCAGCCAAGTTGCGAACTATGGCTACACCTTC. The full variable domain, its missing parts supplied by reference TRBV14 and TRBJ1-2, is EAGVTQFPSHSVIEKGQTVTLRCDPISGHDNLYWYRRVMGKEIKFLLHFVKESKQDESGMPNNRFLAERTGGTYSTLKVQPAELEDSGVYFCASSQVANYGYTFGSGTRLTVV.

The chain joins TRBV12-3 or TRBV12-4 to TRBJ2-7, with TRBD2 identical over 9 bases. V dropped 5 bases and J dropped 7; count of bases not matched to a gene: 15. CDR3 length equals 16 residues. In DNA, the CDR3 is TGTGCCAGCAGTGAGCTGGAGCGGGGGGCTTTCTCTGAGCAGTACTTC. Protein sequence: CASSELERGAFSEQYF.

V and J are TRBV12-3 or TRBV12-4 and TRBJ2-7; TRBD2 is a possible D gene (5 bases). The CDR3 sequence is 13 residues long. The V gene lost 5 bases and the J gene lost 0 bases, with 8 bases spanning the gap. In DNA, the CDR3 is TGTGCCAGCAGTGCGGGCTTCTCCTACGAGCAGTACTTC. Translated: CASSAGFSYEQYF.

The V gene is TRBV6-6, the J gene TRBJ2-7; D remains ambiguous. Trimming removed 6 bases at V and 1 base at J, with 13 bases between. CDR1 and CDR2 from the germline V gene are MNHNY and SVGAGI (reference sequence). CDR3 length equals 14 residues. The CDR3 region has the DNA TGTGCCAGCAGCTTACATAAGGAATCCTACGAGCAGTACTTC. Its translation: CASSLHKESYEQYF.

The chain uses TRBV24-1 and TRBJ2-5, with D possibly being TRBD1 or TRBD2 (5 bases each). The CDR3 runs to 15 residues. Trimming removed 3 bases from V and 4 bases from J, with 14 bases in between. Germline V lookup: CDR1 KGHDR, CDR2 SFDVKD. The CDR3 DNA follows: TGTGCCACCAGTGATCCCGGGACGGGAAGAGAGACCCAGTACTTC. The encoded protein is CATSDPGTGRETQYF.

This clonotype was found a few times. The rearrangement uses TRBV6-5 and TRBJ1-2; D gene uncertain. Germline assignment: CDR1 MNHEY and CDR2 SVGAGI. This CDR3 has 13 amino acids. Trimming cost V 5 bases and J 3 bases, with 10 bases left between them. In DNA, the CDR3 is TGTGCCAGCAGTCGACCTGGAGACTATGGCTACACCTTC. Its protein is CASSRPGDYGYTF.

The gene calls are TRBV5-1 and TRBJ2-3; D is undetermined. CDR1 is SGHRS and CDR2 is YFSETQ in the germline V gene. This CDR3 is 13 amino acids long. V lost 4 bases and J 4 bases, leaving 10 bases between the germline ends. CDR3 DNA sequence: TGCGCCAGCAGCAAGGAGAGGCCAGATACGCAGTATTTT. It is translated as CASSKERPDTQYF.

The CDR3 loop is CASSFKVSSGNTIYF. CDR3 coding DNA: TGTGCCAGCAGTTTTAAAGTGTCTTCTGGAAACACCATATATTTT. The chain uses TRBV12-3 or TRBV12-4 and TRBJ1-3, with D hard to call. V was clipped by 3 bases and J by 1 base, with 10 bases between them. The CDR3 is 15 residues long.

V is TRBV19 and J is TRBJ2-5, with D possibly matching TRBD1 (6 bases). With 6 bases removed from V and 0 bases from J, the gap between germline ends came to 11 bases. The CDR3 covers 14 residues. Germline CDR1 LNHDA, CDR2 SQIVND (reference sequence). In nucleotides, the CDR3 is TGTGCCAGTAGCCGAGACAGGTACCAAGAGACCCAGTACTTC. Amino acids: CASSRDRYQETQYF.

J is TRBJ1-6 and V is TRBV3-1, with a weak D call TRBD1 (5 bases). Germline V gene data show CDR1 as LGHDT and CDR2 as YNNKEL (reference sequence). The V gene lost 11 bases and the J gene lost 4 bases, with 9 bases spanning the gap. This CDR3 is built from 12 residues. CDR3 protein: CASTAYNSPLHF. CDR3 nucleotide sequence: TGTGCCTCGACAGCGTATAATTCACCCCTCCACTTT.

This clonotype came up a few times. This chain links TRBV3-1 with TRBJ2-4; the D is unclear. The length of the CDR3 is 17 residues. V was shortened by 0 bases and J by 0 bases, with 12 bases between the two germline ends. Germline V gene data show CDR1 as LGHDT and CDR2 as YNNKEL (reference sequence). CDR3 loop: CASSQDKDHIAKNIQYF. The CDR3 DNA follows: TGTGCCAGCAGCCAAGATAAGGACCATATAGCCAAAAACATTCAGTACTTC.

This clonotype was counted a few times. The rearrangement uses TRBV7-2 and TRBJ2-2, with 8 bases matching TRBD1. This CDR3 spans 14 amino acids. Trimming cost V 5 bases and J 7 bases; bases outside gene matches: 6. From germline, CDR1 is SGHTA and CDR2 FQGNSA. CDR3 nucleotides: TGTGCCAGCAGCCTAGGGACAGGAGGCGGGGAGCTGTTTTTT. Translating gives CASSLGTGGGELFF. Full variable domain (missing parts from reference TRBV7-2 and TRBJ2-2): GAGVSQSPSNKVTEKGKDVELRCDPISGHTALYWYRQSLGQGLEFLIYFQGNSAPDKSGLPSDRFSAERTGGSVSTLTIQRTQQEDSAVYLCASSLGTGGGELFFGEGSRLTVL.

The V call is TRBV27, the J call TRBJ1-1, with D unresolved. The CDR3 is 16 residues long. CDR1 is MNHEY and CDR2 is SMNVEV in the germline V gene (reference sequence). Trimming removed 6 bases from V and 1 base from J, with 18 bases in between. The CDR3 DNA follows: TGTGCCAGCAGGGGGATCGGAGTCACGGGGAACACTGAAGCTTTCTTT. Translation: CASRGIGVTGNTEAFF.

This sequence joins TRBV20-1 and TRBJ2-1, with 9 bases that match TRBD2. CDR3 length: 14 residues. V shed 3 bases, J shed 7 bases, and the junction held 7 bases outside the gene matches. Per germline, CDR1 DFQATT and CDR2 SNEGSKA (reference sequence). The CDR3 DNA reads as TGCAGTGCTAGCGTTAGCGGGGGCGGAAATGAGCAGTTCTTC. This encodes CSASVSGGGNEQFF.

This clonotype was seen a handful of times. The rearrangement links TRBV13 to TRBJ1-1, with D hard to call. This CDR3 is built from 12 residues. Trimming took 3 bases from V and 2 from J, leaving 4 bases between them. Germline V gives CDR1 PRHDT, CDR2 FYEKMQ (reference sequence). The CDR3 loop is CASSFTNTEAFF. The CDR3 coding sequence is TGTGCCAGCAGCTTCACCAACACTGAAGCTTTCTTT.

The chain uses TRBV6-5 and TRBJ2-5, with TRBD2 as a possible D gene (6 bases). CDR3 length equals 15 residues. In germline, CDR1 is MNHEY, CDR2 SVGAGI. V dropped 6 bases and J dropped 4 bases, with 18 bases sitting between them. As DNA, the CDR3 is TGTGCCAGCAGCGAGGGACTCCGTATACGAGAGACCCAGTACTTC. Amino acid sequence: CASSEGLRIRETQYF.

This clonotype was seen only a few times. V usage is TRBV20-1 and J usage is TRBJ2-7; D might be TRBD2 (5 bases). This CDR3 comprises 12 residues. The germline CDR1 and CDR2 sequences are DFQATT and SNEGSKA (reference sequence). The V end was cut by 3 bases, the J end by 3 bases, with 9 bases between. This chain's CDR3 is CSARKLDYEQYF. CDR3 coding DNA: TGCAGTGCTAGGAAACTAGACTACGAGCAGTACTTC.

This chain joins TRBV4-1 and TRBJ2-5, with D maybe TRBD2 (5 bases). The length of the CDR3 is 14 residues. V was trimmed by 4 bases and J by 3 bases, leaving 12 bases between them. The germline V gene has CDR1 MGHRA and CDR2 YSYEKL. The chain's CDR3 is CASSLTRREETQYF. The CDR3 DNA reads TGCGCCAGCAGCCTAACTAGAAGGGAAGAGACCCAGTACTTC.